Listed below are T cell receptor beta chains from one sample, sequenced in a study of cytomegalovirus exposure and HLA in healthy donors. Only in-frame clones appear in the TCRdb table, and some are missing; sequencing was by immunoSEQ multiplex PCR. This table has roughly 100,000 clones, 71% appearing once. Input material: PBMCs. The receptors stem from a female donor in good health and CMV-seronegative. The CDR3 runs from the conserved cysteine through the conserved F or W. Fields, in order: CDR3 DNA, CDR3 protein, V gene, J gene, clone size, D gene. D genes are given only for firm matches. Size tells how often a clone was seen (once, few, many) or the class of an expanded clone, and some rows leave it out.

DNA: TGTGCCAGCGGGGGCATGACCGGGGAGCTGTTTTTT
CDR3: CASGGMTGELFF
V: TRBV11-2
J: TRBJ2-2
size: -
D: -

DNA: TGTGCCAGCAGCGCTGGACAGACCTACGAGCAGTACTTC
CDR3: CASSAGQTYEQYF
V: TRBV5-4
J: TRBJ2-7
size: -
D: -

DNA: TGTGCCTGGATGGAGACAGGCCGCTACGAGCAGTACTTC
CDR3: CAWMETGRYEQYF
V: TRBV30
J: TRBJ2-7
size: -
D: -

DNA: TGCGCCAGCAGCTTGGGACAGGGGACTTCACCCCTCCACTTT
CDR3: CASSLGQGTSPLHF
V: TRBV5-1
J: TRBJ1-6
size: -
D: TRBD1

DNA: TGTGCCAGCAGTTACCAGCCGGGACTAGCGGGACACGAGCAGTACTTC
CDR3: CASSYQPGLAGHEQYF
V: TRBV6-5
J: TRBJ2-7
size: -
D: TRBD2

DNA: TGTGCCAGCAGTTTGGGTTGGGGACAGGGTGACCAAGAGACCCAGTACTTC
CDR3: CASSLGWGQGDQETQYF
V: TRBV27
J: TRBJ2-5
size: -
D: TRBD1

DNA: TGTGCCAGCAGCCGGACTAGCGGGGGTTACAATGAGCAGTTCTTC
CDR3: CASSRTSGGYNEQFF
V: TRBV7-6
J: TRBJ2-1
size: -
D: TRBD2

DNA: TGTGCCAGCAGCCCTAGCCGGGTTGAAGCCAAAAACATTCAGTACTTC
CDR3: CASSPSRVEAKNIQYF
V: TRBV9
J: TRBJ2-4
size: once
D: -

DNA: TGTGCCAGCAGCTTAGGAGCCAACACTGAAGCTTTCTTT
CDR3: CASSLGANTEAFF
V: TRBV7-3
J: TRBJ1-1
size: -
D: -

DNA: TGTGCCTGGAGGACCGGGACAGCCGAAGCTTTCTTT
CDR3: CAWRTGTAEAFF
V: TRBV30
J: TRBJ1-1
size: -
D: TRBD1

DNA: TGCGCCAGCAGCTTGGCCAGGGGGCTAAACGAGCAGTACTTC
CDR3: CASSLARGLNEQYF
V: TRBV5-1
J: TRBJ2-7
size: -
D: TRBD1

DNA: TGTGCCAGCAGCGCCGGGGAGAGGAATGAGCAGTTCTTC
CDR3: CASSAGERNEQFF
V: TRBV7-3
J: TRBJ2-1
size: -
D: -

DNA: TGTGCCTGGAGTGTACGTCGGGGCTCCTACGAGCAGTACTTC
CDR3: CAWSVRRGSYEQYF
V: TRBV30
J: TRBJ2-7
size: few
D: -

DNA: TGCGCCAGTAGCCGACAGGGGGGGGCCTACGAGCAGTACTTC
CDR3: CASSRQGGAYEQYF
V: TRBV5-1
J: TRBJ2-7
size: -
D: TRBD1

DNA: TGTGCCTGGAGTAACCAGCGGGAAACCTACGAGCAGTACTTC
CDR3: CAWSNQRETYEQYF
V: TRBV30
J: TRBJ2-7
size: -
D: TRBD2

DNA: TGCGCCAGCAGCCAAGATCAGACAGGGGGGAACGAGCAGTACTTC
CDR3: CASSQDQTGGNEQYF
V: TRBV4-1
J: TRBJ2-7
size: -
D: TRBD1

DNA: TGTGCCAGCAAGACATGGGACAGTACGTCCTACGAGCAGTACTTC
CDR3: CASKTWDSTSYEQYF
V: TRBV27
J: TRBJ2-7
size: -
D: TRBD1

DNA: TGTGCCAGCAGCGATAATGGGGGGGGGCGCTCCTACGAGCAGTACTTC
CDR3: CASSDNGGGRSYEQYF
V: TRBV7-2
J: TRBJ2-7
size: few
D: -

DNA: TGTGCCAGCAGTTTAAAGGGGGACAGGGGGTGGGATGAGCAGTTCTTC
CDR3: CASSLKGDRGWDEQFF
V: TRBV27
J: TRBJ2-1
size: -
D: TRBD1

DNA: TGTGCCAGCAGCTCAGGACAGCATAGCAATCAGCCCCAGCATTTT
CDR3: CASSSGQHSNQPQHF
V: TRBV7-8
J: TRBJ1-5
size: -
D: -

DNA: TGTGCCTGGCTAGCGGGAGGCTACTCCTACAATGAGCAGTTCTTC
CDR3: CAWLAGGYSYNEQFF
V: TRBV30
J: TRBJ2-1
size: few
D: TRBD2

DNA: TGTGCCAGCAGCCCGATGACAGGGGGAATGGAGCAGTACTTC
CDR3: CASSPMTGGMEQYF
V: TRBV7-6
J: TRBJ2-7
size: -
D: TRBD1

DNA: TGTGCCTGGAGATCAACACAGGGCTCGACAGCTTTCTTT
CDR3: CAWRSTQGSTAFF
V: TRBV30
J: TRBJ1-1
size: -
D: -

DNA: TGTGCCAGCAGCTTAGGACAGGGAGGCTACACCTTC
CDR3: CASSLGQGGYTF
V: TRBV5-5
J: TRBJ1-2
size: -
D: TRBD1

DNA: TGTGCCAGCAGCTTCAAAGCGGGAGGGAAGGAGACCCAGTACTTC
CDR3: CASSFKAGGKETQYF
V: TRBV7-9
J: TRBJ2-5
size: -
D: TRBD2

DNA: TGTGCCAGCAGTCCACGGACTAGATACAATGAGCAGTTCTTC
CDR3: CASSPRTRYNEQFF
V: TRBV9
J: TRBJ2-1
size: -
D: TRBD2

DNA: TGCGCCAGCAGCCCCGCGGGGGTCAGTAGCGAAAAACTGTTTTTT
CDR3: CASSPAGVSSEKLFF
V: TRBV4-1
J: TRBJ1-4
size: -
D: -

DNA: TGTGCCAGCTCAACTAGCGGGAGCTACGAGCAGTACTTC
CDR3: CASSTSGSYEQYF
V: TRBV18
J: TRBJ2-7
size: -
D: TRBD2

DNA: TGTGCCAGCAGCCAAGATTATTGGGACATCCAAGAGACCCAGTACTTC
CDR3: CASSQDYWDIQETQYF
V: TRBV4-2
J: TRBJ2-5
size: -
D: -

DNA: TGCGCCAGCAGCTTTTCAGGGAACGATGGCTACACCTTC
CDR3: CASSFSGNDGYTF
V: TRBV5-1
J: TRBJ1-2
size: -
D: -

DNA: TGTGCCAGCAGCCAGACTAGCGGGAGGAGCTCCTACAATGAGCAGTTCTTC
CDR3: CASSQTSGRSSYNEQFF
V: TRBV4-2
J: TRBJ2-1
size: -
D: TRBD2

DNA: TGTGCCAGCGGAGACGGGACTACCCAAGAGACCCAGTACTTC
CDR3: CASGDGTTQETQYF
V: TRBV7-9
J: TRBJ2-5
size: -
D: TRBD2

DNA: TGTGCCAGCAGCCCCCGGACTAGCGGGAGGGCCCAAGAGACCCAGTACTTC
CDR3: CASSPRTSGRAQETQYF
V: TRBV11-3
J: TRBJ2-5
size: once
D: TRBD2

DNA: TGTGCCAGCAGTAGAAGGACAGTCAATCAGCCCCAGCATTTT
CDR3: CASSRRTVNQPQHF
V: TRBV28
J: TRBJ1-5
size: -
D: -

DNA: TGTGCCTGGAGTCCACTTAGGACAGGGAGGACCCAGTACTTC
CDR3: CAWSPLRTGRTQYF
V: TRBV30
J: TRBJ2-5
size: -
D: TRBD1

DNA: TGCAGTGCTAGGGCGGACTACGAGCAGTACTTC
CDR3: CSARADYEQYF
V: TRBV20-1
J: TRBJ2-7
size: few
D: -

DNA: TGTGCCAGCAGCCCCGTGGCTAGCGGGAGCGGAGAGCAGTACTTC
CDR3: CASSPVASGSGEQYF
V: TRBV11-2
J: TRBJ2-7
size: -
D: TRBD2

DNA: TGTGCCAGCAGTTTCCGACAGGGGTACAACACTGAAGCTTTCTTT
CDR3: CASSFRQGYNTEAFF
V: TRBV28
J: TRBJ1-1
size: -
D: TRBD1

DNA: TGCGCCAGCAGCCAAAGCCTAGCGGGAGTAACAAATGAGCAGTTCTTC
CDR3: CASSQSLAGVTNEQFF
V: TRBV4-1
J: TRBJ2-1
size: -
D: TRBD2

DNA: TGTGCCAGCAGCGACGGACAGAACTATGGCTACACCTTC
CDR3: CASSDGQNYGYTF
V: TRBV13
J: TRBJ1-2
size: -
D: -

DNA: TGCGCCAGCAGCCAAGGCCGGGCAGGGGCTAGCACAGATACGCAGTATTTT
CDR3: CASSQGRAGASTDTQYF
V: TRBV4-3
J: TRBJ2-3
size: -
D: -

DNA: TGTGCCAGCAGTGACTCGATCACTAGCCTGGCAGATGAGCAGTTCTTC
CDR3: CASSDSITSLADEQFF
V: TRBV6-4
J: TRBJ2-1
size: few
D: -

DNA: TGTGCCAGCAGCCAAGATCTGGGGCTCGGGACCCAGTACTTC
CDR3: CASSQDLGLGTQYF
V: TRBV14
J: TRBJ2-5
size: -
D: -

DNA: TGTGCCAGCACCTATTTCTCTAGAGGTCGGGATCAGCCCCAGCATTTT
CDR3: CASTYFSRGRDQPQHF
V: TRBV6-6
J: TRBJ1-5
size: -
D: -

DNA: TGCGCCAGCAGCTTGGATGGGGCGGCCACAGATACGCAGTATTTT
CDR3: CASSLDGAATDTQYF
V: TRBV5-1
J: TRBJ2-3
size: -
D: -

DNA: TGCGCCAGCAGCACTGGACTAGCGGGAGTGAATGAGCAGTTCTTC
CDR3: CASSTGLAGVNEQFF
V: TRBV5-1
J: TRBJ2-1
size: -
D: TRBD2

DNA: TGTGCCAGCTCCCGGGGGGGAGGAGACACTGAAGCTTTCTTT
CDR3: CASSRGGGDTEAFF
V: TRBV18
J: TRBJ1-1
size: -
D: -

DNA: TGTGCCAGCAGCTTAGTGCGGGTAGGAGAGACCCAGTACTTC
CDR3: CASSLVRVGETQYF
V: TRBV7-6
J: TRBJ2-5
size: few
D: -

DNA: TGTGCCACCAGCAGAGGACTAGCTCAAGAGACCCAGTACTTC
CDR3: CATSRGLAQETQYF
V: TRBV15
J: TRBJ2-5
size: -
D: TRBD2

DNA: TGCGCCAGCAGCTGGCGACAGGGTGAATATGGCTACACCTTC
CDR3: CASSWRQGEYGYTF
V: TRBV5-1
J: TRBJ1-2
size: -
D: TRBD1